Following are 16 T cell receptor beta chains from one sample sequenced in a study of blood T cell repertoires in COVID-19. Here immunoSEQ multiplex PCR was the method, and the copy in TCRdb shows in-frame clones only, minus some. The sample has a few hundred thousand clones; roughly 89% are singletons. Sequencing was carried out using peripheral blood. These receptor sequences come from a man between 18 and 29 years old with COVID-19, enrolled during active disease.

The J gene is TRBJ1-6, the V gene TRBV5-6; 8 bases map to TRBD1. The CDR3 extends over 13 amino acids. Germline V gives CDR1 SGHDT, CDR2 YYEEEE. The junction had 5 bases not matched to a gene; V was cut back by 5 bases and J by 10 bases. The CDR3 region is CASRGTGTSPLHF. CDR3 nucleotides: TGTGCCAGCAGAGGGACAGGTACCTCACCCCTCCACTTT. The full variable domain, its missing parts supplied by reference TRBV5-6 and TRBJ1-6, is DAGVTQSPTHLIKTRGQQVTLRCSPKSGHDTVSWYQQALGQGPQFIFQYYEEEERQRGNFPDRFSGHQFPNYSSELNVNALLLGDSALYLCASRGTGTSPLHFGNGTRLTVT.

The chain employs TRBV6-5 and TRBJ1-6; a weak D match, TRBD1 (5 bases). Trimming cost V 5 bases and J 5 bases, with 10 bases left between them. This CDR3 contains 14 residues. From germline, CDR1 is MNHEY and CDR2 SVGAGI. CDR3 in DNA: TGTGCCAGCAGTCCGACAGATGATAATTCACCCCTCCACTTT. This translates into CASSPTDDNSPLHF.

CDR3 DNA: TGCGCCAGCAGCTTGCGTGTTGACAATGAGCAGTTCTTC. Encoded protein: CASSLRVDNEQFF. This rearrangement joins TRBV5-1 to TRBJ2-1; D gene unclear. V dropped 1 base and J dropped 5 bases, with 7 bases sitting between them. The length of the CDR3 is 13 residues. Germline lookup yields CDR1 SGHRS and CDR2 YFSETQ.

This chain joins TRBV12-5 and TRBJ1-1, with 10 nucleotides matching TRBD1. Germline V gives CDR1 LGHNT, CDR2 FRNRAP. The CDR3 totals 16 residues. V lost 4 bases to trimming and J lost 1 base; unmatched junction nucleotides: 6. CDR3 coding DNA: TGTGCTAGTGGTTGGGGGACAGGGGCGAGGAACACTGAAGCTTTCTTT. Translated: CASGWGTGARNTEAFF.

This rearrangement joins TRBV2 to TRBJ1-2; 12 nucleotides align to TRBD1. There are 13 residues in the CDR3. Germline values: CDR1 SNHLY, CDR2 FYNNEI. With 11 bases clipped from V and 5 bases from J, the junction kept 6 bases outside the gene matches. The CDR3, as DNA: TGTGCCGATAGGGACAGGGGGCCTTATGGCTACACCTTC. It yields the protein CADRDRGPYGYTF.

This chain links TRBV18 with TRBJ2-2; weak D call: TRBD1 (5 bases). V was cut by 6 bases and J by 0 bases, with 14 bases left in between. The CDR3 is made up of 16 amino acids. Looked up from germline, CDR1 is KGHSH and CDR2 is LQKENI. CDR3 residues: CASSIRRVTNTGELFF. The DNA for the CDR3 is TGTGCCAGCTCCATCCGCAGGGTGACGAACACCGGGGAGCTGTTTTTT.

The V and J genes are TRBV5-4 and TRBJ2-1, with 10 positions matching TRBD2. This CDR3 has 17 residues. The germline CDR1 and CDR2 sequences are SGHNT and YYREEE (reference sequence). Trimming cost V 4 bases and J 4 bases; bases outside gene matches: 11. The CDR3 sequence: CASSTSEAGGPYNEQFF. The DNA for the CDR3 is TGTGCCAGCAGCACTTCAGAAGCGGGAGGGCCGTACAATGAGCAGTTCTTC. Full variable domain (rest looked up from reference TRBV5-4 and TRBJ2-1): ETGVTQSPTHLIKTRGQQVTLRCSSQSGHNTVSWYQQALGQGPQFIFQYYREEENGRGNFPPRFSGLQFPNYSSELNVNALELDDSALYLCASSTSEAGGPYNEQFFGPGTRLTVL.

J is TRBJ2-1 and V is TRBV24-1, with TRBD2 identical over 11 bases. Per germline, CDR1 KGHDR and CDR2 SFDVKD. There are 16 residues in the CDR3. Trimming took 4 bases from V and 6 from J; bases not matched to a gene: 7. CDR3 loop: CATSDKTSGISNEQFF. Written as DNA, the CDR3 is TGTGCCACCAGTGACAAGACTAGCGGGATAAGCAATGAGCAGTTCTTC.

In DNA form, the CDR3 reads TGCGCCAGCAGTGATACAGCGGTATCCTACGAGCAGTACTTC. It is translated as CASSDTAVSYEQYF. This chain connects TRBV10-2 to TRBJ2-7, with D possibly matching TRBD2 (5 bases). V lost 3 bases to trimming and J lost 1 base, with 10 bases between them. Germline V lookup: CDR1 WSHSY, CDR2 SAAADI. The CDR3 consists of 14 residues.

The rearrangement joins TRBV6-1 to TRBJ2-2, with 10 positions matching TRBD2. Germline V gene data show CDR1 as MNHNS and CDR2 as SASEGT. After removal of 4 bases from V and 0 bases from J, the junction contained 5 bases not matched to a gene. The CDR3 length is 17 residues. CDR3 sequence: CASSVLSGRSNTGELFF. The CDR3 nucleotides are TGTGCCAGCAGTGTCCTTAGCGGGAGGTCGAACACCGGGGAGCTGTTTTTT.

V is TRBV19 and J is TRBJ2-3, with D perhaps TRBD2 (6 bases). V lost 6 bases to trimming and J lost 4 bases, with 20 bases between them. The germline V gene has CDR1 LNHDA and CDR2 SQIVND (reference sequence). This CDR3 is built from 16 residues. Here the CDR3 reads CASSHGGSGLADTQYF. The CDR3 DNA sequence: TGTGCCAGTAGCCACGGGGGTTCTGGCTTGGCAGATACGCAGTATTTT.

This clone appeared once. V usage is TRBV5-1 and J usage is TRBJ2-5; 7 bases agree with TRBD2. The CDR3 has 16 residues. Germline V lookup: CDR1 SGHRS, CDR2 YFSETQ. The junction had 10 bases not matched to a gene; V was cut back by 4 bases and J by 1 base. The CDR3: CASSTLPGLTQETQYF. The CDR3 nucleotides are TGCGCCAGCAGCACCCTACCGGGACTAACCCAAGAGACCCAGTACTTC.

This rearrangement joins TRBV30 to TRBJ2-7; 9 bases are shared with TRBD1. Germline assignment: CDR1 GTSNPN and CDR2 SVGIG (reference sequence). The CDR3 is made up of 13 amino acids. Germline trimming cut 3 bases from V and 4 bases from J; bases unmatched to any gene: 4. The CDR3 sequence: CAWSRQGGYEQYF. The CDR3 nucleotides are TGTGCCTGGAGCCGACAGGGGGGATACGAGCAGTACTTC.

V and J are TRBV19 and TRBJ2-5, with D possibly being TRBD2 (5 bases). CDR1 and CDR2 from the germline V gene are LNHDA and SQIVND (reference sequence). This CDR3 region has 13 residues. The V end lost 5 bases, the J end lost 4 bases, and 11 bases lay between the germline ends. This CDR3 reads CASSRGVGETQYF. CDR3 sequence (DNA): TGTGCCAGTAGTCGGGGTGTTGGAGAGACCCAGTACTTC. Supplemented by reference TRBV19 and TRBJ2-5, the full variable domain reads DGGITQSPKYLFRKEGQNVTLSCEQNLNHDAMYWYRQDPGQGLRLIYYSQIVNDFQKGDIAEGYSVSREKKESFPLTVTSAQKNPTAFYLCASSRGVGETQYFGPGTRLLVL.

The rearrangement joins TRBV27 to TRBJ1-1; 9 bases are a match to TRBD1. J lost 3 bases, V lost 5 bases, and 10 bases had no gene match. Germline CDR1 MNHEY, CDR2 SMNVEV (reference sequence). This CDR3 spans 16 amino acids. The CDR3 here is CASSPSPTGGYTEAFF. As DNA, the CDR3 is TGTGCCAGCAGTCCAAGTCCAACAGGGGGCTACACTGAAGCTTTCTTT.

This clone was recorded once. The rearrangement joins TRBV7-9 to TRBJ2-7; a weak D match, TRBD1 (5 bases). The CDR3 runs to 13 residues. Trimming removed 5 bases at V and 5 bases at J, with 13 bases between. Germline assignment: CDR1 SEHNR and CDR2 FQNEAQ (reference sequence). Written as DNA, the CDR3 is TGTGCCAGCAGCCCCAGGGTGTCTAACGAGCAGTACTTC. It yields the protein CASSPRVSNEQYF. Based on the CDR3 plus reference TRBV7-9 and TRBJ2-7, the full variable domain is DTGVSQNPRHKITKRGQNVTFRCDPISEHNRLYWYRQTLGQGPEFLTYFQNEAQLEKSRLLSDRFSAERPKGSFSTLEIQRTEQGDSAMYLCASSPRVSNEQYFGPGTRLTVT.